The T cell receptor beta chain described here comes from a study of shared clonotypes between healthy human individuals. V was cut by 8 bases and J by 5 bases, with 7 bases left in between. The germline CDR1 and CDR2 sequences are MNHNS and SASEGT. This CDR3 is 11 amino acids long. This clone occurred a few times. Sequenced by immunoSEQ multiplex PCR; TCRdb stores in-frame clones only, minus some. The sample includes some 490,000 clones, about 78% of them seen just once. The TCR was taken from a woman in her 40s in good health. Some clones in this sample may be carry-over from other donors' samples. The V call is TRBV6-1, the J call TRBJ2-1; D uncertain. Sequenced material: PBMCs. This CDR3 is CASGLNNEQFF. Written as DNA, the CDR3 is TGTGCCAGCGGCCTCAACAATGAGCAGTTCTTC.